What follows describes a single TCR beta chain. This record comes from a study of blood T cell repertoires in COVID-19. This CDR3 has 17 amino acids. Germline values: CDR1 KGHDR, CDR2 SFDVKD. V shed 1 base, J shed 4 bases, and the junction held 8 bases outside the gene matches. Profiling relied on immunoSEQ multiplex PCR, and the TCRdb table lists in-frame clones only, not all of them. The table records 150,000 to 180,000 clones, just under 85% of them present only once. The chain uses TRBV24-1 and TRBJ2-2; 7 positions agree with TRBD1. Input material: peripheral blood. This TCR derives from a woman aged 55-69 years with acute or convalescent COVID-19. The chain's CDR3 is CATSDFTGTAITGELFF. CDR3 in DNA: TGTGCCACCAGTGATTTTACCGGGACAGCTATCACCGGGGAGCTGTTTTTT.